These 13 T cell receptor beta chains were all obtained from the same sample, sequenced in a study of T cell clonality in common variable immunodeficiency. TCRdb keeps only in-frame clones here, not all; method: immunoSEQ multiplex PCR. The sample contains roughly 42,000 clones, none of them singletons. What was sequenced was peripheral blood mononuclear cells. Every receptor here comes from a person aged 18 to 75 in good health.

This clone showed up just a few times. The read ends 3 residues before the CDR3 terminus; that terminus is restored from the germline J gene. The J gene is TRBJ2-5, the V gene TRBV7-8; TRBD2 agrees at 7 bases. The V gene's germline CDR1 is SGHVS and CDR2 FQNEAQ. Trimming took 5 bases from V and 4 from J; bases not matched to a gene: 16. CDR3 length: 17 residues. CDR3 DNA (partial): TGTGCCAGCAGCCCCGGGGCTAGCGGAGGGACGGGAGAGACC. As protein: CASSPGASGGTGET. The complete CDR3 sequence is CASSPGASGGTGETQYF.

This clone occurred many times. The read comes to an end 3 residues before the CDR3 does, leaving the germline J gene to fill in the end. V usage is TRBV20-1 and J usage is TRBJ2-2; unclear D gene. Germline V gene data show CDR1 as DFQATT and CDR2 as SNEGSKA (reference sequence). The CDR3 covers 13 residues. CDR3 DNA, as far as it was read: TGCGCAGTGTCTGAGCAGGTCACCGGGGAG. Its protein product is CAVSEQVTGE. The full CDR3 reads CAVSEQVTGELFF.

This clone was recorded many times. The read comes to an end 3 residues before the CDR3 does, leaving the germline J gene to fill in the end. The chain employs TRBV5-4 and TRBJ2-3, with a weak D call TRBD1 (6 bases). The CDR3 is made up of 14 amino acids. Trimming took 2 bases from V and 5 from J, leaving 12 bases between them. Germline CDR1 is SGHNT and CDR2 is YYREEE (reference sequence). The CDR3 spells CASSFRGSGDTQYF. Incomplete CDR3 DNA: TGTGCCAGCAGCTTCAGGGGATCGGGAGATACG.

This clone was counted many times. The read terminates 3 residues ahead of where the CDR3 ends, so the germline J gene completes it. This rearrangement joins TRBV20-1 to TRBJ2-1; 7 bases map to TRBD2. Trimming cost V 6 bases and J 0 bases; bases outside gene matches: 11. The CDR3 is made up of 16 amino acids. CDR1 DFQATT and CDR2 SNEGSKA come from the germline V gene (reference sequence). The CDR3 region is CSAGSLRDYSYNEQFF. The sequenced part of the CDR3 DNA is TGCAGTGCCGGATCACTACGGGACTACTCCTACAATGAG.

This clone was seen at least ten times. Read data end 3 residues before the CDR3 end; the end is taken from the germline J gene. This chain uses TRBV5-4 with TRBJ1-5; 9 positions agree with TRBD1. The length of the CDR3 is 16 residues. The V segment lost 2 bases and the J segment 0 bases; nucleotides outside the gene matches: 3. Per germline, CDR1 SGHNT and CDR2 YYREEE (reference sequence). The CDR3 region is CASSFTGGSSNQPQHF. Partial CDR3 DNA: TGTGCCAGCAGCTTCACAGGGGGCTCTAGCAATCAGCCC.

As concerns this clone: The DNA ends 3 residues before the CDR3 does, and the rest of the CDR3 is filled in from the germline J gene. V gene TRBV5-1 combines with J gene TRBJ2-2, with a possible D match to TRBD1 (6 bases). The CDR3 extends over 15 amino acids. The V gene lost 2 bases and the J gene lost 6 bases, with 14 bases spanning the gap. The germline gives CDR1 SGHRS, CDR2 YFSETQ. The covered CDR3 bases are TGCGCCAGCAGCTTCTCGGCAGGGGAATCCGGGGAG. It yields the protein CASSFSAGESGE. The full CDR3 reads CASSFSAGESGELFF.

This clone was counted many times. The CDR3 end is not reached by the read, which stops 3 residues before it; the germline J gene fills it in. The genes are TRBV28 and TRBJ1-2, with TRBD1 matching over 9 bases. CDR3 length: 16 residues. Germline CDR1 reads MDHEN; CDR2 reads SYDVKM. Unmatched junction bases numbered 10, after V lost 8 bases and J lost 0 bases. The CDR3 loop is CASRPGQGTPNYGYTF. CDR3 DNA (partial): TGTGCCAGCCGACCGGGACAGGGTACTCCTAACTATGGC.

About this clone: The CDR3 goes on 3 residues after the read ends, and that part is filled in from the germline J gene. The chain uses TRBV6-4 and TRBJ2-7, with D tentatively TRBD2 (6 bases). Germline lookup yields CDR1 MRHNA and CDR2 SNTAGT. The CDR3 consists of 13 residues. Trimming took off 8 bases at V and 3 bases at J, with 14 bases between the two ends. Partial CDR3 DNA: TGTGCCAGCCCGGGGGACTCATGCTACGAG. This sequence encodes CASPGDSCYE. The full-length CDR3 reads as CASPGDSCYEQYF.

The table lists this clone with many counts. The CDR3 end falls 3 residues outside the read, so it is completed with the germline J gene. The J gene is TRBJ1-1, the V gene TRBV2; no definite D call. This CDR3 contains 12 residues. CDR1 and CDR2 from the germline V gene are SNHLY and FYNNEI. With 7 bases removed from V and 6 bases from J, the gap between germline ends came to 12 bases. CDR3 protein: CASKGGLPEAFF. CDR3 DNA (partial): TGTGCCAGCAAGGGCGGGTTGCCTGAA.

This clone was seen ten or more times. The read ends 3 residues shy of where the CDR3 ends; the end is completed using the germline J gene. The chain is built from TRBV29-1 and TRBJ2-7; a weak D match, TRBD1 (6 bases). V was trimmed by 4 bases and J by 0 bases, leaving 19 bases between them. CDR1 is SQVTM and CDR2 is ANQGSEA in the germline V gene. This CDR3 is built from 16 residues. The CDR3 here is CSVVGGVTTSSYEQYF. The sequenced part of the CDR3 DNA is TGCAGCGTTGTAGGGGGAGTAACGACAAGCTCCTACGAG.

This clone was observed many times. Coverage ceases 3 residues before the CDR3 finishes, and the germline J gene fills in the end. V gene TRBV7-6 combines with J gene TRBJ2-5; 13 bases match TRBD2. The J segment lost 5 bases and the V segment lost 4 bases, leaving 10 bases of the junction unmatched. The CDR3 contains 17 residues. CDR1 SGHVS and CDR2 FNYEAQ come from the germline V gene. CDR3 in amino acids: CASSSGTSGKRWETQYF. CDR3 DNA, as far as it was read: TGTGCCAGCAGCTCAGGGACTAGCGGGAAAAGATGGGAGACC.

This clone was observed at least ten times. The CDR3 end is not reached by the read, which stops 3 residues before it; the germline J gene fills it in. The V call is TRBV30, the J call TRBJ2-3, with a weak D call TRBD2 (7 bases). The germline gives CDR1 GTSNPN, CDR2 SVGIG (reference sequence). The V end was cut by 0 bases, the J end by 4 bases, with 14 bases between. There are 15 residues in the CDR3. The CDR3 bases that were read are TGTGCCTGGAGTGTAGAGGGGGGGAGGGCAGATACG. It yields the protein CAWSVEGGRADT. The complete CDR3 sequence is CAWSVEGGRADTQYF.

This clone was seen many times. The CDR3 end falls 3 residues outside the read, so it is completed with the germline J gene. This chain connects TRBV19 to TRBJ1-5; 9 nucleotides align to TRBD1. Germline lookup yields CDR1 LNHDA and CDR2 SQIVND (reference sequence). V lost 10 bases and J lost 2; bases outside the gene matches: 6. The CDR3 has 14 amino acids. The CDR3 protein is CATSQGARNQPQHF. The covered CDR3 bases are TGTGCCACCTCACAGGGGGCGCGCAATCAGCCC. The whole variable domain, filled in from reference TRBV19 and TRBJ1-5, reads DGGITQSPKYLFRKEGQNVTLSCEQNLNHDAMYWYRQDPGQGLRLIYYSQIVNDFQKGDIAEGYSVSREKKESFPLTVTSAQKNPTAFYLCATSQGARNQPQHFGDGTRLSIL.